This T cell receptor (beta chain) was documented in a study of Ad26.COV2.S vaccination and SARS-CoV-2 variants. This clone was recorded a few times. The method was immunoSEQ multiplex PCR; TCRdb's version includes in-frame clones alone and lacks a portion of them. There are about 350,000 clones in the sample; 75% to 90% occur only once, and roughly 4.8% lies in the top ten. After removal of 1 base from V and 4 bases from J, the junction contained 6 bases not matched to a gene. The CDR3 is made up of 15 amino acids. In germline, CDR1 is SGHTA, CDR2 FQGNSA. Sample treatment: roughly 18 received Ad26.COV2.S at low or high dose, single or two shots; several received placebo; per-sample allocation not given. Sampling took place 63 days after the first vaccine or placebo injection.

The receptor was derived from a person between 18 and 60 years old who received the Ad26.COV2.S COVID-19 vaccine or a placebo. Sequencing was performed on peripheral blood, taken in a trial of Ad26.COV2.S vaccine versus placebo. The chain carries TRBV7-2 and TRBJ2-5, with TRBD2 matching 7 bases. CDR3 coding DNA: TGTGCCAGCAGCTTAGGTGTGGCTAGCGGAGAGACCCAGTACTTC. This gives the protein CASSLGVASGETQYF.